The rows below give T cell receptor beta chains drawn from one sample of a study of identical twins. MiXCR, run by TCRdb on the 5' RACE reads, gives a single entry per CDR3 protein. Of 150,000 or so distinct CDR3 sequences listed, around 3.5% were seen once; the top ten hold 8% to 8.5%. Source material: memory T cells sorted from blood. These receptors all stem from a man aged 18 to 29 in good health. CDR3s include the opening cysteine and the closing phenylalanine or tryptophan. The order of the fields is clone size, J gene, V gene, D gene, CDR3 DNA, CDR3 protein. D genes are given only for firm matches. Size is stated for part of the rows, as once, few or many counts, or as a class when the clone is expanded.

size: many; J: TRBJ2-7; V: TRBV30; D: -; DNA: TGTGCCTGGGCCAGGGACAAAGGGTACGAGCAGTACTTC; CDR3: CAWARDKGYEQYF
size: many; J: TRBJ1-1; V: TRBV18; D: -; DNA: TGTGCCAGCTCCCCCGTTATGGGCACTGAAGCTTTCTTT; CDR3: CASSPVMGTEAFF
size: many; J: TRBJ2-7; V: TRBV28; D: -; DNA: TGTGCCAGCAGTCGGTACGAGCAGTACTTC; CDR3: CASSRYEQYF
size: many; J: TRBJ2-5; V: TRBV28; D: TRBD2; DNA: TGTGCCAGCAGTCTACTTGGACTAGCGGGAGCCACGCAAGAGACCCAGTACTTC; CDR3: CASSLLGLAGATQETQYF
size: many; J: TRBJ1-1; V: TRBV12-3/TRBV12-4; D: -; DNA: TGTGCCAGCACCCATTGGTCGGCGACTGAAGCTTTCTTT; CDR3: CASTHWSATEAFF
size: many; J: TRBJ2-7; V: TRBV20-1; D: -; DNA: TGCAGTGCTAGAGATAGGGGGGGGTCCCCCGAGCAGTACTTC; CDR3: CSARDRGGSPEQYF
size: many; J: TRBJ2-6; V: TRBV12-3/TRBV12-4; D: -; DNA: TGTGCCAGCAGTTTAGCGCTGAGAGCCTCTGGGGCCAACGTCCTGACTTTC; CDR3: CASSLALRASGANVLTF
size: many; J: TRBJ2-1; V: TRBV20-1; D: TRBD2; DNA: TGCAGTGCTAGAGGTCAGACTAGCGGGAGGTACAATGAGCAGTTCTTC; CDR3: CSARGQTSGRYNEQFF
size: many; J: TRBJ2-5; V: TRBV12-3/TRBV12-4; D: TRBD1; DNA: TGTGCCACCGGGACAGGGGGACAAGAGACCCAGTACTTC; CDR3: CATGTGGQETQYF
size: many; J: TRBJ2-5; V: TRBV20-1; D: -; DNA: TGCAGTGCTAGCGTGACCGAAAAAGAGACCCAGTACTTC; CDR3: CSASVTEKETQYF
size: -; J: TRBJ2-1; V: TRBV2; D: -; DNA: TGTGCCAGCAGTGATCAAGGGAGCTCCTACAATGAGCAGTTCTTC; CDR3: CASSDQGSSYNEQFF
size: many; J: TRBJ2-1; V: TRBV3-1; D: TRBD2; DNA: TGTGCCAGCAGCCGATCACTAGCGGGAGTGTCTGGTGAGCAGTTCTTC; CDR3: CASSRSLAGVSGEQFF